These 24 T cell receptor beta chains share one sample of origin, sequenced in a study of CD8 T cells in Susac syndrome. RNA, at about 0.45 to 1 ug, was reverse transcribed with random hexamers. TCRdb itself ran the immunoSEQ multiplex PCR reads through MiXCR, one entry per CDR3 protein. The sample yields about 300,000 distinct CDR3 sequences, around 85% seen once. Sequences were obtained from CD8+ T cells from PBMCs. The receptors shown here come from a human donor with multiple sclerosis.

This rearrangement joins TRBV4-1 to TRBJ2-1; TRBD1 agrees at 10 bases. This CDR3 spans 20 amino acids. Unmatched junction bases numbered 19, after V lost 4 bases and J lost 4 bases. Germline V lookup: CDR1 MGHRA, CDR2 YSYEKL. The CDR3 loop is CASSPLPGTGDFPVYNEQFF. CDR3 sequence (DNA): TGCGCCAGCAGCCCCCTCCCAGGGACAGGGGATTTTCCCGTATACAATGAGCAGTTCTTC.

The rearrangement links TRBV7-9 to TRBJ1-1; D not resolved. V lost 1 base to trimming and J lost 8 bases, with 14 bases between them. This CDR3 is built from 14 residues. The V gene's germline CDR1 is SEHNR and CDR2 FQNEAQ (reference sequence). CDR3 nucleotides: TGTGCCAGCAGCTTAGAGTCTTTCGGGAAAGAAGCTTTCTTT. Translated, it gives CASSLESFGKEAFF.

The chain carries TRBV4-2 and TRBJ1-1, with D hard to call. CDR1 LGHNA and CDR2 YNFKEQ come from the germline V gene. This CDR3 is built from 13 residues. Trimming took 3 bases from V and 0 from J, leaving 5 bases between them. DNA for the CDR3: TGTGCCAGCAGCCAGCCCATGAACACTGAAGCTTTCTTT. As protein: CASSQPMNTEAFF.

The chain recombines TRBV7-9 with TRBJ1-1, with a possible D match to TRBD1 (5 bases). Germline lookup yields CDR1 SEHNR and CDR2 FQNEAQ (reference sequence). V shed 3 bases and J shed 1 base, with 12 bases lying between them. This CDR3 contains 15 residues. The CDR3, as DNA: TGTGCCAGCAGCTTGGGGCTCGGGCAGAACACTGAAGCTTTCTTT. Translating gives CASSLGLGQNTEAFF.

The CDR3 region is CASSELRREPQHF. In DNA form, the CDR3 reads TGTGCCAGCAGTGAATTACGGAGAGAGCCCCAGCATTTT. The V call is TRBV2, the J call TRBJ1-5; D unresolved. Germline CDR1 and CDR2: SNHLY and FYNNEI. The germline V and J ends were trimmed by 2 bases and 8 bases, with 10 bases remaining between them. This CDR3 comprises 13 residues.

The V call is TRBV2, the J call TRBJ1-2; no firm D call. CDR1 and CDR2 from the germline V gene are SNHLY and FYNNEI. This CDR3 is 14 amino acids long. Trimming left V 2 bases short and J 2 bases short, with 9 bases between. The chain's CDR3 is CASSEPETNYGYTF. Written as DNA, the CDR3 is TGTGCCAGCAGTGAACCCGAGACCAACTATGGCTACACCTTC. The full variable domain, in which reference TRBV2 and TRBJ1-2 provide the parts outside the CDR3, is EPEVTQTPSHQVTQMGQEVILRCVPISNHLYFYWYRQILGQKVEFLVSFYNNEISEKSEIFDDQFSVERPDGSNFTLKIRSTKLEDSAMYFCASSEPETNYGYTFGSGTRLTVV.

This chain connects TRBV7-9 to TRBJ1-1; maybe TRBD1 (6 bases). Germline lookup yields CDR1 SEHNR and CDR2 FQNEAQ (reference sequence). The CDR3 extends over 13 amino acids. V was trimmed by 4 bases and J by 10 bases, leaving 16 bases between them. Written as DNA, the CDR3 is TGTGCCAGCAGCTCTACGTCAGGGGACGGAGCTTTCTTT. Protein: CASSSTSGDGAFF. The full variable domain, with the rest looked up from reference TRBV7-9 and TRBJ1-1, is DTGVSQNPRHKITKRGQNVTFRCDPISEHNRLYWYRQTLGQGPEFLTYFQNEAQLEKSRLLSDRFSAERPKGSFSTLEIQRTEQGDSAMYLCASSSTSGDGAFFGQGTRLTVV.

The chain carries TRBV7-9 and TRBJ2-2; D is unclear. This CDR3 has 14 amino acids. The V end lost 5 bases, the J end lost 6 bases, and 13 bases lay between the germline ends. Germline loops: CDR1 SEHNR, CDR2 FQNEAQ (reference sequence). CDR3 DNA: TGTGCCAGCAGCCAACCGCTAGAACCCGGGGAGCTGTTTTTT. Amino acids: CASSQPLEPGELFF.

The chain is built from TRBV15 and TRBJ2-3; 9 nucleotides align to TRBD1. The CDR3 spans 15 residues. Germline CDR1 LNHNV, CDR2 YYDKDF (reference sequence). J gave up 3 bases and V 8 bases, and 9 bases lay outside the gene matches. This CDR3 reads CATDGQGRRTDTQYF. The CDR3 nucleotides are TGTGCCACCGACGGACAGGGGAGGAGGACAGATACGCAGTATTTT.

The chain carries TRBV6-5 and TRBJ1-2, with TRBD1 matching over 7 bases. The CDR3 has 12 amino acids. V lost 5 bases, J lost 3 bases, and 0 bases stayed unmatched. The germline V gene has CDR1 MNHEY and CDR2 SVGAGI. The CDR3 bases are TGTGCCAGCAGTACAGGGGACTATGGCTACACCTTC. Amino acid sequence: CASSTGDYGYTF.

This sequence joins TRBV21-1 and TRBJ2-3; the D segment call TRBD2 is taken from the table without a DNA check. TRBV21-1 is tagged as a pseudogene. CDR3 length equals 18 residues. In DNA, the CDR3 is TGTGCCAGCAGCTCAAGTCCAGGGATTCGGAGGCCAGCAGATACGCAGTATTTT. Translation: CASSSSPGIRRPADTQYF.

The J gene is TRBJ2-2, the V gene TRBV4-1; perhaps TRBD1 as D (5 bases). Looked up from germline, CDR1 is MGHRA and CDR2 is YSYEKL. The V end was cut by 1 base, the J end by 4 bases, with 10 bases between. There are 15 residues in the CDR3. DNA of the CDR3: TGCGCCAGCAGCCAAGCCAGGGTTGGCACCGGGGAGCTGTTTTTT. Translated, it gives CASSQARVGTGELFF.

The chain couples TRBV4-1 to TRBJ2-1; D is unclear. The CDR3 consists of 15 residues. Per germline, CDR1 MGHRA and CDR2 YSYEKL. V lost 0 bases to trimming and J lost 2 bases, with 8 bases between them. The CDR3 is CASSQDRLAYNEQFF. CDR3 bases: TGCGCCAGCAGCCAAGATCGGCTGGCCTACAATGAGCAGTTCTTC.

The chain recombines TRBV6-2 or TRBV6-3 with TRBJ2-5; 7 nucleotides match TRBD2. CDR1 is MNHEY and CDR2 is SVGEGT in the germline V gene. There are 13 residues in the CDR3. Unmatched junction bases numbered 10, after V lost 10 bases and J lost 5 bases. This chain's CDR3 is CATEWRERETQYF. As DNA, the CDR3 is TGTGCCACCGAGTGGCGGGAGCGGGAGACCCAGTACTTC.

CDR3 protein: CAWSPPSYEQYF. The CDR3 DNA is TGTGCCTGGAGTCCACCCTCCTACGAGCAGTACTTC. This rearrangement joins TRBV30 to TRBJ2-7; D unresolved. There are 12 residues in the CDR3. Germline V gene sequence: CDR1 GTSNPN, CDR2 SVGIG (reference sequence). With 2 bases removed from V and 0 bases from J, the gap between germline ends came to 5 bases.

The chain employs TRBV11-2 and TRBJ2-3, with a possible D match to TRBD1 (5 bases). Germline V gene data show CDR1 as SGHAT and CDR2 as FQNNGV. Trimming removed 2 bases at V and 1 base at J, with 10 bases between. The CDR3 covers 15 residues. Written as DNA, the CDR3 is TGTGCCAGCAGCTTATGGACACCCGGCACAGATACGCAGTATTTT. This sequence encodes CASSLWTPGTDTQYF.

The chain carries TRBV7-9 and TRBJ2-1; the match to TRBD2 covers 10 bases. Per germline, CDR1 SEHNR and CDR2 FQNEAQ (reference sequence). V was clipped by 2 bases and J by 6 bases; unmatched bases: 13. The CDR3 sequence is 18 residues long. The CDR3 is CASSLPAGGPYSTNEQFF. The CDR3 nucleotides are TGTGCCAGCAGCTTACCAGCGGGAGGGCCATACTCTACCAATGAGCAGTTCTTC.

With regard to this clonotype: Germline is not matched at one junction end, which may reflect a read error. V gene TRBV28 combines with J gene TRBJ1-5; maybe TRBD1 (6 bases). Per germline, CDR1 MDHEN and CDR2 SYDVKM. There are 17 residues in the CDR3. The CDR3 nucleotides read TGTGCCAGCAGCCCACTGACAGGACCAATGCTCAATCAGCCCCGGCATTTT. Amino acid sequence: CASSPLTGPMLNQPRHF.

This chain connects TRBV27 to TRBJ1-1; D uncertain. In germline, CDR1 is MNHEY, CDR2 SMNVEV (reference sequence). The CDR3 runs to 14 residues. V lost 4 bases, J lost 2 bases, and 11 bases lay in between. The CDR3 DNA reads TGTGCCAGCAGTTCGGGAGGGAGTAACACTGAAGCTTTCTTT. Its protein product is CASSSGGSNTEAFF.

The V and J genes are TRBV7-9 and TRBJ2-3, with D unresolved. This CDR3 has 11 amino acids. The ends were cut back, 10 bases at V and 3 bases at J, with 8 bases in the middle. Germline V lookup: CDR1 SEHNR, CDR2 FQNEAQ (reference sequence). The CDR3 is CAIAPTDTQYF. The CDR3, as DNA: TGTGCCATCGCCCCAACAGATACGCAGTATTTT. Full variable domain (outside the CDR3, taken from reference TRBV7-9 and TRBJ2-3): DTGVSQNPRHKITKRGQNVTFRCDPISEHNRLYWYRQTLGQGPEFLTYFQNEAQLEKSRLLSDRFSAERPKGSFSTLEIQRTEQGDSAMYLCAIAPTDTQYFGPGTRLTVL.

This chain uses TRBV4-3 with TRBJ1-1; perhaps TRBD1 as D (6 bases). The germline V and J ends were trimmed by 0 bases and 3 bases, with 11 bases remaining between them. The germline V gene encodes CDR1 LGHNA and CDR2 YSLEER. This CDR3 has 15 amino acids. The CDR3 sequence: CASSQDWGADTEAFF. As DNA, the CDR3 is TGCGCCAGCAGCCAAGATTGGGGGGCGGACACTGAAGCTTTCTTT.

This chain connects TRBV20-1 to TRBJ2-7, with 9 bases identical to TRBD2. The CDR3 spans 14 residues. From germline, CDR1 is DFQATT and CDR2 SNEGSKA (reference sequence). V shed 1 base, J shed 5 bases, and the junction held 6 bases outside the gene matches. The CDR3 nucleotides are TGCAGTGCTAGAGGTGGCGGGAGGGCCCACGAGCAGTACTTC. Protein: CSARGGGRAHEQYF.

The chain recombines TRBV9 with TRBJ2-1, with a weak D call TRBD2 (6 bases). Germline assignment: CDR1 SGDLS and CDR2 YYNGEE. The CDR3 loop spans 16 amino acids. The ends were cut back, 4 bases at V and 6 bases at J, with 20 bases in the middle. The CDR3 protein is CASSPPRVGSSNEQFF. The CDR3 DNA sequence: TGTGCCAGCAGCCCTCCCCGGGTCGGGAGCAGCAATGAGCAGTTCTTC.

This chain joins TRBV3-1 and TRBJ1-1; weak D call: TRBD1 (6 bases). The ends were cut back, 4 bases at V and 5 bases at J, with 14 bases in the middle. Germline V gene data show CDR1 as LGHDT and CDR2 as YNNKEL (reference sequence). This CDR3 is 14 amino acids long. The CDR3 is CASSRKGGWTEAFF. CDR3 sequence (DNA): TGTGCCAGCAGCCGGAAAGGGGGGTGGACTGAAGCTTTCTTT.